These 18 T cell receptor beta chains were sequenced from one sample in a study of radiotherapy plus CTLA-4 blockade in lung cancer. TCRdb keeps only in-frame clones here, not all; method: immunoSEQ multiplex PCR. The data contain 80,000 or so clones, 78% of them seen just once; the ten biggest clones take up 4%. The material sequenced was peripheral blood, taken from a patient treated with radiotherapy plus ipilimumab. The receptors here all came from a human donor with non-small cell lung cancer who had a partial response to radiotherapy plus ipilimumab. Some clones in this sample may be carry-over from other donors' samples.

The chain is built from TRBV27 and TRBJ2-3; TRBD1 aligns across 9 bases. The CDR3 contains 16 residues. V was pared by 10 bases and J by 2 bases, with 13 bases of the junction left unmatched. CDR1 and CDR2 from the germline V gene are MNHEY and SMNVEV (reference sequence). Written as DNA, the CDR3 is TGTGCCACCAGAAACAGGACAGGGGTTCCCACAGATACGCAGTATTTT. It codes for CATRNRTGVPTDTQYF.

The rearrangement uses TRBV5-1 and TRBJ2-3; tentative D call: TRBD2 (7 bases). V gave up 0 bases and J gave up 1 base, with 9 bases separating them. This CDR3 region has 15 residues. Per germline, CDR1 SGHRS and CDR2 YFSETQ. The chain's CDR3 is CASSLEGGGTDTQYF. Here the CDR3 DNA reads TGCGCCAGCAGCTTGGAGGGGGGGGGCACAGATACGCAGTATTTT.

V is TRBV5-5 and J is TRBJ2-3, with TRBD2 matching over 13 bases. The CDR3 has 18 amino acids. The germline V gene encodes CDR1 SGHKS and CDR2 YYEKEE (reference sequence). V shed 6 bases and J 3 bases; nucleotides not matched to a gene: 13. CDR3 nucleotides: TGTGCCAGCATCCCCACTCCGGGACTAGCGGGAAGGACAGATACGCAGTATTTT. This encodes CASIPTPGLAGRTDTQYF.

This chain connects TRBV2 to TRBJ2-2; D is possibly TRBD1 (5 bases). Germline V gives CDR1 SNHLY, CDR2 FYNNEI. V was trimmed by 4 bases and J by 2 bases, leaving 8 bases between them. The CDR3 runs to 14 residues. DNA of the CDR3: TGTGCCAGCAGTGTTAGGGGAAACACCGGGGAGCTGTTTTTT. Translation gives CASSVRGNTGELFF.

The V call is TRBV7-9, the J call TRBJ1-3; no firm D call. The germline V gene has CDR1 SEHNR and CDR2 FQNEAQ (reference sequence). V lost 7 bases and J lost 8, with 21 bases in between. This CDR3 spans 15 amino acids. The CDR3 spells CASTGKVREFDTIYF. CDR3 nucleotides: TGTGCCAGCACCGGAAAGGTCCGGGAGTTTGACACCATATATTTT.

The rearrangement uses TRBV5-6 and TRBJ2-7, with D possibly being TRBD1 (5 bases). Trimming stripped 4 bases from V and 0 bases from J, with 17 bases between. The CDR3 is made up of 16 amino acids. CDR1 is SGHDT and CDR2 is YYEEEE in the germline V gene. The CDR3 DNA is TGTGCCAGCAGCCTCCTTCTGGGGCGGCGCTCCTACGAGCAGTACTTC. It codes for CASSLLLGRRSYEQYF.

V usage is TRBV28 and J usage is TRBJ2-5; a weak D match, TRBD2 (6 bases). Near its end, the DNA agrees better with TRBJ2-7, so the J call may be wrong. This CDR3 contains 15 residues. Germline CDR1 reads MDHEN; CDR2 reads SYDVKM. The DNA for the CDR3 is TGTGCCAGCAGTTTTCGGGGGAGAGGGTCCTACGAGCAGTACTTC. Its protein product is CASSFRGRGSYEQYF.

This chain uses TRBV5-4 with TRBJ2-7; 11 bases match TRBD2. Germline loops: CDR1 SGHNT, CDR2 YYREEE (reference sequence). Losses at the gene ends were 3 bases for V and 3 bases for J; bases not matched to a gene: 2. There are 14 residues in the CDR3. The CDR3 DNA follows: TGTGCCAGCAGCTATGGACTAGCGGGCTACGAGCAGTACTTC. It codes for CASSYGLAGYEQYF. Variable domain in full (rest from reference TRBV5-4 and TRBJ2-7): ETGVTQSPTHLIKTRGQQVTLRCSSQSGHNTVSWYQQALGQGPQFIFQYYREEENGRGNFPPRFSGLQFPNYSSELNVNALELDDSALYLCASSYGLAGYEQYFGPGTRLTVT.

The chain carries TRBV19 and TRBJ2-1; 10 positions match TRBD2. CDR1 LNHDA and CDR2 SQIVND come from the germline V gene (reference sequence). V was pared by 4 bases and J by 2 bases, with 5 bases of the junction left unmatched. This CDR3 is 16 amino acids long. CDR3: CASSTRSGRAYNEQFF. Here the CDR3 DNA reads TGTGCCAGTAGTACAAGAAGCGGGAGGGCCTACAATGAGCAGTTCTTC.

The V and J genes are TRBV4-3 and TRBJ2-4, with D maybe TRBD1 (6 bases). CDR1 is LGHNA and CDR2 is YSLEER in the germline V gene. This CDR3 is built from 13 residues. Trimming stripped 0 bases from V and 11 bases from J, with 11 bases between. CDR3 sequence: CASSQERGTFQYF. The DNA of the CDR3 is TGCGCCAGCAGCCAAGAGAGGGGGACGTTTCAGTACTTC.

This chain joins TRBV11-2 and TRBJ1-2; 11 nucleotides agree with TRBD1. With 7 bases clipped from V and 8 bases from J, the junction kept 15 bases outside the gene matches. The CDR3 loop spans 16 amino acids. CDR1 is SGHAT, CDR2 FQNNGV, per germline. The CDR3: CASTPSLDRGLIGYTF. The CDR3 DNA sequence: TGTGCCAGCACCCCCTCCCTGGACAGGGGGCTTATCGGCTACACCTTC.

This clone was counted a few times. The J gene is TRBJ1-1, the V gene TRBV7-8; a possible D gene is TRBD1 (5 bases). Between the trimmed V and J ends, which lost 4 bases and 0 bases, there was a span of 24 bases. This CDR3 is 19 amino acids long. Germline V gene lookup returns CDR1 SGHVS and CDR2 FQNEAQ. The CDR3 loop reads CASSSHNIFGAAMNTEAFF. The CDR3 DNA sequence: TGTGCCAGCAGCTCACACAACATTTTTGGGGCAGCCATGAACACTGAAGCTTTCTTT.

The chain has TRBV7-3 and TRBJ2-3, with D possibly TRBD2 on 7 matching bases. The CDR3 covers 17 residues. Trimming took off 4 bases at V and 2 bases at J, with 19 bases between the two ends. Looked up from germline, CDR1 is SGHTA and CDR2 is FQGTGA. The DNA for the CDR3 is TGTGCCAGCAGCTCCGGGGGGCGGAAATCGTACACAGATACGCAGTATTTT. It is translated as CASSSGGRKSYTDTQYF.

This clone has only a few counts. The chain has TRBV4-3 and TRBJ1-5; D is undetermined. Deletions cut 2 bases from V and 0 bases from J, with 11 bases between. Germline CDR1 and CDR2: LGHNA and YSLEER. This CDR3 comprises 16 residues. CDR3 in amino acids: CASSQNTFYSNQPQHF. CDR3 coding DNA: TGCGCCAGCAGCCAAAACACCTTTTATAGCAATCAGCCCCAGCATTTT.

The chain is built from TRBV11-3 and TRBJ2-1; TRBD2 matches 9 bases. Germline V gene lookup returns CDR1 SGHNT and CDR2 YENEEA. Trimming removed 1 base from V and 9 bases from J; junction bases left unmatched: 10. CDR3 length equals 16 residues. This CDR3 reads CASSLGSSGVGGEQFF. The DNA for the CDR3 is TGTGCCAGCAGCTTAGGATCTAGCGGGGTGGGGGGTGAGCAGTTCTTC. Supplemented by reference TRBV11-3 and TRBJ2-1, the full variable domain reads EAGVVQSPRYKIIEKKQPVAFWCNPISGHNTLYWYLQNLGQGPELLIRYENEEAVDDSQLPKDRFSAERLKGVDSTLKIQPAELGDSAVYLCASSLGSSGVGGEQFFGPGTRLTVL.

The J gene is TRBJ2-7, the V gene TRBV6-6, with 7 nucleotides matching TRBD1. This CDR3 contains 13 residues. Germline values: CDR1 MNHNY, CDR2 SVGAGI (reference sequence). The J segment lost 9 bases and the V segment lost 6 bases, leaving 11 bases of the junction unmatched. This CDR3 is CASSIGQARGQYF. CDR3 DNA: TGTGCCAGCAGCATAGGACAGGCCCGGGGGCAGTACTTC.

This chain connects TRBV25-1 to TRBJ2-3; D is uncertain. Trimming left V 7 bases short and J 2 bases short, with 13 bases between. Germline V gene lookup returns CDR1 MGHDK and CDR2 SYGVNS. This CDR3 is built from 14 residues. The CDR3 bases are TGTGCCAGCAACGACTCACCACTCACAGATACGCAGTATTTT. Its protein is CASNDSPLTDTQYF.

This chain joins TRBV6-6 and TRBJ1-1; TRBD1 is a possible D gene (6 bases). Germline values: CDR1 MNHNY, CDR2 SVGAGI (reference sequence). The CDR3 runs 15 residues. Trimming took 2 bases from V and 1 from J, leaving 11 bases between them. The CDR3 spells CASSYTGQTNTEAFF. CDR3 coding DNA: TGTGCCAGCAGTTACACTGGACAGACGAACACTGAAGCTTTCTTT.